This T cell receptor beta chain is drawn from a study of monozygotic twins with inflammatory bowel disease. Overall study findings and caveats: Against healthy co-twins, IBD patients had lower TCRbeta diversity (measured by inverse Simpson). For repertoire similarity, concordant twins did not differ from discordant twins, possibly because power was limited.

UMIs that had a 6-nucleotide sample barcode were put in using template switching. After re-calling the 5' RACE reads, TCRdb lists one entry per CDR3 protein, DNA absent. The sample holds under 150,000 distinct CDR3 sequences. The CDR3 sequence is 15 residues long. In germline, CDR1 is KGHSH, CDR2 LQKENI. Note on this clonotype: The target antigen is unknown.

The chain couples TRBV18 to TRBJ2-5; the D call of TRBD2 rests on TCRdb alone, since no DNA is present to check it. Sequencing input: blood. The clonotype was recovered from a human donor with ulcerative colitis or Crohn's disease, or a healthy co-twin of an affected twin (not recorded which). The CDR3: CASSLGLAGRETQYF.